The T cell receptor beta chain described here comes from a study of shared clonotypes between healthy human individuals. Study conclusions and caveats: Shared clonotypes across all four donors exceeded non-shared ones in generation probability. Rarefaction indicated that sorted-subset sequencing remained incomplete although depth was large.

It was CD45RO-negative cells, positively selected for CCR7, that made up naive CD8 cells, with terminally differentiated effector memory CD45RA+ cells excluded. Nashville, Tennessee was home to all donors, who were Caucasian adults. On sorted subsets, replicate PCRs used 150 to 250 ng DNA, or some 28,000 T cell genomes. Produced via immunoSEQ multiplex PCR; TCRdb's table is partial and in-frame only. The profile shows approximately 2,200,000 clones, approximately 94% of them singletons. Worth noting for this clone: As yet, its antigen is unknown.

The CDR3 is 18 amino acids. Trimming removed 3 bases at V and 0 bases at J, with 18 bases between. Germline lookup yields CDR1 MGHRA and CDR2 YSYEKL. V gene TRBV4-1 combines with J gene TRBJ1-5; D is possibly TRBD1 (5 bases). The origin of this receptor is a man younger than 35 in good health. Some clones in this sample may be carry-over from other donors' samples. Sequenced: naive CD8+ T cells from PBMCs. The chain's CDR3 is CASSHASRDENSNQPQHF. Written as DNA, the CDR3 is TGCGCCAGCAGCCACGCGAGCCGGGACGAAAATAGCAATCAGCCCCAGCATTTT.